These T cell receptor beta chains were read from a single sample in a study. TCRdb independently ran MiXCR on the RT-PCR reads; one entry per CDR3 protein. This table holds approximately 720,000 distinct CDR3 sequences, more than 13% found once. Input material: memory CD4+ T cells from blood. Source of these receptors: a female donor in good health, serving as a healthy control. Each CDR3 is given with its conserved first and last residue. The D gene is left open where the match is weak. Expanded clones are given a class, and other clones once, few, many or no size at all.

clone size	V gene	D gene	J gene	CDR3 length	CDR3 protein	CDR3 DNA
many	TRBV28	.	TRBJ2-1	16	CASSTVGRGSYNEQFF	TGTGCCAGCAGTACCGTGGGGCGGGGATCCTACAATGAGCAGTTCTTC
.	TRBV5-1	.	TRBJ1-1	17	CASSLDPGTGLNTEAFF	TGCGCCAGCAGCTTGGATCCAGGGACGGGGCTGAACACTGAAGCTTTCTTT
many	TRBV12-3/TRBV12-4	TRBD1	TRBJ1-2	15	CASSPSRDRVRGYTF	TGTGCCAGCAGTCCTAGTCGGGACAGGGTCCGGGGCTACACCTTC
many	TRBV5-1	TRBD1	TRBJ1-6	14	CASSVGQGGSPLHF	TGCGCCAGCAGCGTCGGACAGGGCGGTTCACCCCTCCACTTT
.	TRBV11-2	.	TRBJ2-1	16	CASSFSSLSSYNEQFF	TGTGCCAGCAGCTTCAGCTCCCTCAGCTCCTACAATGAGCAGTTCTTC
few	TRBV7-2	.	TRBJ2-7	14	CASRSGTVAYEQYF	TGTGCCAGCAGATCGGGGACGGTAGCCTACGAGCAGTACTTC
few	TRBV20-1	TRBD1	TRBJ2-7	16	CSASVTGGGSPYEQYF	TGCAGTGCTAGCGTGACAGGGGGCGGAAGCCCCTACGAGCAGTACTTC
.	TRBV15	.	TRBJ1-1	14	CATSRDAEYTEAFF	TGTGCCACCAGCAGAGATGCGGAGTACACTGAAGCTTTCTTT
few	TRBV10-3	TRBD2	TRBJ2-1	14	CATRTRLGYNEQFF	TGTGCCACACGGACTAGGCTTGGCTACAATGAGCAGTTCTTC
.	TRBV20-1	TRBD1	TRBJ1-5	13	CSVTGGALRPQHF	TGCAGTGTTACAGGGGGCGCTCTGAGGCCCCAGCATTTT
.	TRBV4-3	.	TRBJ2-2	16	CASSQDQGSFTGELFF	TGCGCCAGCAGCCAAGATCAGGGGAGTTTCACCGGGGAGCTGTTTTTT
few	TRBV3-1	.	TRBJ2-7	15	CASSQQPVKGYEQYF	TGTGCCAGCAGCCAACAGCCCGTTAAGGGCTACGAGCAGTACTTC
.	TRBV3-1	TRBD1	TRBJ1-2	14	CASSQEGQVYGYTF	TGTGCCAGCAGCCAAGAGGGACAGGTCTATGGCTACACCTTC
.	TRBV5-1	TRBD1	TRBJ2-4	14	CASREQGAENIQYF	TGCGCCAGCAGAGAACAGGGGGCGGAAAACATTCAGTACTTC
.	TRBV4-1	TRBD1	TRBJ1-1	16	CASSQAYRGLNTEAFF	TGCGCCAGCAGCCAGGCCTACAGGGGGCTTAACACTGAAGCTTTCTTT
.	TRBV9	.	TRBJ2-2	14	CASSVAPPPGELFF	TGTGCCAGCAGCGTAGCTCCGCCTCCCGGGGAGCTGTTTTTT
many	TRBV4-3	.	TRBJ1-6	16	CASSQDPPGSNSPLHF	TGCGCCAGCAGCCAAGATCCCCCGGGGTCAAATTCACCCCTCCACTTT
many	TRBV20-1	TRBD2	TRBJ2-1	14	CSASLPSGYNEQFF	TGCAGTGCTAGTTTGCCTAGCGGTTACAATGAGCAGTTCTTC
many	TRBV20-1	TRBD1	TRBJ1-2	16	CSARDNSGNRGYGYTF	TGCAGTGCTAGAGATAATAGTGGAAACAGGGGCTATGGCTACACCTTC
few	TRBV5-6	TRBD2	TRBJ2-2	14	CASRRTSAGGELFF	TGTGCCAGCAGAAGAACTAGCGCAGGCGGGGAGCTGTTTTTT
.	TRBV6-2/TRBV6-3	TRBD2	TRBJ2-1	14	CASMVSGGANEQFF	TGTGCCAGCATGGTTAGCGGGGGGGCGAATGAGCAGTTCTTC
many	TRBV20-1	.	TRBJ1-1	15	CSAREPPGEGTEAFF	TGCAGTGCTAGGGAGCCCCCCGGGGAGGGCACTGAAGCTTTCTTT
.	TRBV10-3	.	TRBJ1-3	14	CAISESGGGNTIYF	TGTGCCATCAGTGAGTCTGGAGGTGGAAACACCATATATTTT
few	TRBV3-1	.	TRBJ2-7	15	CASSIGRGRAGEQYF	TGTGCCAGCAGCATAGGGAGGGGGCGCGCCGGCGAGCAGTACTTC
.	TRBV28	TRBD2	TRBJ2-3	16	CASSSPAGAVPDTQYF	TGTGCCAGCAGTTCCCCGGCGGGAGCAGTCCCAGATACGCAGTATTTT
.	TRBV11-3	.	TRBJ2-7	16	CASSLVSGAVRSEQYF	TGTGCCAGCAGCTTAGTAAGTGGAGCGGTAAGATCGGAGCAGTACTTC
few	TRBV6-5	.	TRBJ2-2	14	CASYRIFLPGELFF	TGTGCCAGCTACAGGATTTTTCTTCCCGGGGAGCTGTTTTTT
.	TRBV28	TRBD2	TRBJ2-1	15	CASSFLAGVDNEQFF	TGTGCCAGCAGTTTTTTAGCGGGAGTGGACAATGAGCAGTTCTTC
.	TRBV6-5	.	TRBJ1-5	13	CAVGGEGNQPQHF	TGTGCCGTGGGGGGGGAAGGCAATCAGCCCCAGCATTTT
.	TRBV5-5	.	TRBJ2-7	14	CASSLPGSTHEQYF	TGTGCCAGCAGCTTACCCGGGAGCACCCACGAGCAGTACTTC
.	TRBV3-1	.	TRBJ1-1	13	CASSHPSGQEAFF	TGTGCCAGCAGCCACCCGTCAGGCCAAGAAGCTTTCTTT
few	TRBV20-1	TRBD2	TRBJ2-7	13	CSASSGTTYEQYF	TGCAGTGCTAGCTCTGGGACTACCTACGAGCAGTACTTC
many	TRBV7-6	.	TRBJ2-7	15	CASSLEGGTSYEQYF	TGTGCCAGCAGCTTAGAGGGGGGGACCTCCTACGAGCAGTACTTC
many	TRBV7-9	TRBD1	TRBJ1-5	18	CASSLGSGTGYSNQPQHF	TGTGCCAGCAGCTTAGGGTCTGGGACAGGCTATAGCAATCAGCCCCAGCATTTT